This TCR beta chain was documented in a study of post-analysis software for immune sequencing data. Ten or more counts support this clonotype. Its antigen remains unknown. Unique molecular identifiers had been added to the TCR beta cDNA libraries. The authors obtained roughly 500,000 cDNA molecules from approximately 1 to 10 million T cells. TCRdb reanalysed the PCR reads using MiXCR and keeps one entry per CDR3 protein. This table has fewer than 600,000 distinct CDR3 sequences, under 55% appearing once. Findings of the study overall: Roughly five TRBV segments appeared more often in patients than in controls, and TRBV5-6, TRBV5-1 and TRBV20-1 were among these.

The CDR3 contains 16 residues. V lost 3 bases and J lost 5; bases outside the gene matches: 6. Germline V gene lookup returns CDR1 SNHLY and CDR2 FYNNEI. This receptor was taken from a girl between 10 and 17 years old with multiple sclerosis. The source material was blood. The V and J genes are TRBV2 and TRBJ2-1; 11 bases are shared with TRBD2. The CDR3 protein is CASSDGTSGDHNEQFF. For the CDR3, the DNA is TGTGCCAGCAGTGACGGGACTAGCGGCGACCACAATGAGCAGTTCTTC.